Included here is one T cell receptor beta chain sequence, with context. This record comes from a study of T cells in tumors after PD-1 blockade. The overall study: Blood samples averaged around 120,000 templates (range roughly 24,000-290,000) and 36,000 or so unique clonotypes.

The method was immunoSEQ multiplex PCR; TCRdb's version includes in-frame clones alone and lacks a portion of them. This table holds roughly 60,000 clones, around 80% found once. The germline V gene encodes CDR1 LGHDT and CDR2 YNNKEL (reference sequence). The CDR3 totals 16 residues. Trimming took off 0 bases at V and 8 bases at J, with 17 bases between the two ends. The gene calls are TRBV3-1 (or the pseudogene TRBV3-2) and TRBJ2-1; D might be TRBD1 or TRBD2, each matching 6 bases. Sequenced material: PBMCs, taken before anti-PD-1 treatment. This TCR came from a human donor with basal cell carcinoma. CDR3 sequence: CASSQDSSGPGDEQFF. The CDR3 nucleotides are TGTGCCAGCAGCCAAGATTCCAGCGGGCCAGGGGATGAGCAGTTCTTC.